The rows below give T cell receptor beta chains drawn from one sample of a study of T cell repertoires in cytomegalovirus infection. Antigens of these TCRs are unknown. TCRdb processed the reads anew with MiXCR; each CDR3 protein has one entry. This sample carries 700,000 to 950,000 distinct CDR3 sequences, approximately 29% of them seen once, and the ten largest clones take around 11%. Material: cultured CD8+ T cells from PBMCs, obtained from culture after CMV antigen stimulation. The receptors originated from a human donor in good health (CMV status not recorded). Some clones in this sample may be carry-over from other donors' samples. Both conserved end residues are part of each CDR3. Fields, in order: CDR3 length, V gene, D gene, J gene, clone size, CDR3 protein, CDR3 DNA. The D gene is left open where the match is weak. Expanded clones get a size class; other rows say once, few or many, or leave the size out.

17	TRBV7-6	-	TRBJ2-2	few	CASSRSVGRANTGELFF	TGTGCTAGCAGCCGATCAGTCGGCAGGGCGAACACCGGGGAGCTGTTTTTT
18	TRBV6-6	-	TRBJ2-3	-	CASSRSVRGRGRTDTQYF	TGTGCCAGCAGTCGTTCGGTTCGCGGGCGGGGGCGCACAGATACGCAGTATTTT
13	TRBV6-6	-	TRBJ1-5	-	CASTGLHNQPQHF	TGTGCCAGCACGGGCCTCCACAATCAGCCCCAGCATTTT
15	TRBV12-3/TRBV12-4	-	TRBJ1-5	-	CASSLTHKGNQPQHF	TGTGCCAGCAGTTTAACCCACAAAGGCAATCAGCCCCAGCATTTT
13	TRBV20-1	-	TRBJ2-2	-	CSARVTHTGELFF	TGCAGTGCTAGAGTTACTCACACCGGGGAGCTGTTTTTT
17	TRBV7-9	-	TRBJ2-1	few	CASSSWWASSSYNEQFF	TGTGCCAGCAGCTCTTGGTGGGCCTCGAGCTCCTACAATGAGCAGTTCTTC
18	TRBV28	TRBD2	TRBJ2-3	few	CASSFRLAGGPGTDTQYF	TGTGCCAGCAGTTTTAGGCTAGCGGGGGGGCCAGGCACAGATACGCAGTATTTT
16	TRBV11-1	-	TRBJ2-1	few	CASSLARGPAHTEQFF	TGTGCCAGCAGCTTAGCGAGAGGGCCAGCCCACACTGAGCAGTTCTTC
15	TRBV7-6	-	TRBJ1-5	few	CASSPRWGSNQPQHF	TGTGCCAGCAGCCCGCGGTGGGGGAGCAATCAGCCCCAGCATTTT
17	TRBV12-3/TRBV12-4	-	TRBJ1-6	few	CASSLALWTARNSPLHF	TGTGCCAGCAGTTTAGCGCTTTGGACAGCGAGGAATTCACCCCTCCACTTT
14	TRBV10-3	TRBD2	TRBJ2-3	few	CAARGGGGADTQYF	TGTGCCGCTCGTGGGGGGGGTGGCGCAGATACGCAGTATTTT
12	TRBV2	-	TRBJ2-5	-	CATLERAETQYF	TGTGCCACCTTGGAGAGGGCTGAGACCCAGTACTTC
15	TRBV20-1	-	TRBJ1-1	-	CSADVRGTENTEAFF	TGCAGTGCTGATGTGAGGGGCACCGAGAACACTGAAGCTTTCTTT
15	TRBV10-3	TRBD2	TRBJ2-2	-	CAINLAGLNTGELFF	TGTGCCATCAATCTAGCGGGGCTAAACACCGGGGAGCTGTTTTTT
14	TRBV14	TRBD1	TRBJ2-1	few	CASSPRQGRNEQFF	TGTGCCAGCAGCCCGCGACAGGGGAGGAATGAGCAGTTCTTC
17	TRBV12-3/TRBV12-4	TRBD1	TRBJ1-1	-	CASSLWDRGLGGTEAFF	TGTGCCAGCAGTTTGTGGGACAGGGGGCTGGGAGGCACTGAAGCTTTCTTT
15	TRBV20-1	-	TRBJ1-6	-	CSATRTAYYNSPLHF	TGCAGTGCGACGAGGACAGCTTACTATAATTCACCCCTCCACTTT
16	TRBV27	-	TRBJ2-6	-	CASRVTQGFGANVLTF	TGTGCCAGCAGGGTAACCCAGGGGTTCGGGGCCAACGTCCTGACTTTC
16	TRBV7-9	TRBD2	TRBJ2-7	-	CASSPTGGDGVYEQYF	TGTGCCAGCAGCCCTACTGGGGGGGACGGGGTCTACGAGCAGTACTTC
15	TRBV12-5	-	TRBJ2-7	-	CASGLTSRYPYEQYF	TGTGCTAGTGGTTTGACGAGTAGGTACCCCTACGAGCAGTACTTC
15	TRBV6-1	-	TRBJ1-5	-	CASREQFLSNQPQHF	TGTGCCAGCAGGGAACAATTTCTTAGCAATCAGCCCCAGCATTTT
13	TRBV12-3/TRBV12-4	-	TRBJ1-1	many	CASSLGLSTEAFF	TGTGCCAGCAGTTTGGGTCTAAGTACTGAAGCTTTCTTT
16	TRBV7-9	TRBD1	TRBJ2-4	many	CASSSLGQGIMDIQYF	TGTGCCAGCAGCTCCCTGGGACAGGGGATCATGGACATTCAGTACTTC
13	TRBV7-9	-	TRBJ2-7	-	CASSLAIPYEQYF	TGTGCCAGCAGCTTAGCGATACCCTACGAGCAGTACTTC
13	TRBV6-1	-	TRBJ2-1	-	CVTSELVYNEQFF	TGTGTCACGAGCGAGCTAGTTTACAATGAGCAGTTCTTC
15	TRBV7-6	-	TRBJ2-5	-	CASSLREKNQETQNF	TGTGCCAGCAGCCTTCGCGAGAAGAACCAAGAGACCCAGAACTTC
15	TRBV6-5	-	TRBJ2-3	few	CASSFSGLSTDTQYF	TGTGCCAGCAGTTTCTCGGGACTGAGCACAGATACGCAGTATTTT
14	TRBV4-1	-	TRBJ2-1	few	CASSRLPNDNEQFF	TGCGCCAGCAGCCGACTTCCGAATGACAATGAGCAGTTCTTC
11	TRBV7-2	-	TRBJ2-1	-	CTSSLSTEQFF	TGTACCAGCAGCTTAAGCACAGAGCAGTTCTTC
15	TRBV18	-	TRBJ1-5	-	CASSPRDKAGQPQHF	TGTGCCAGCTCACCGAGAGACAAGGCCGGTCAGCCCCAGCATTTT
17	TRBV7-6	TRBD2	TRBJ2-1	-	CASSPGTSGGGYNEQFF	TGTGCCAGCAGCCCAGGGACTAGCGGGGGGGGTTACAATGAGCAGTTCTTC
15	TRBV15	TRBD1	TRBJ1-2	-	CATSRDRTGIHGYTF	TGTGCCACCAGCAGAGATCGGACAGGGATCCACGGCTACACCTTC
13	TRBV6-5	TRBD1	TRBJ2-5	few	CASNLRGHETQYF	TGTGCCAGCAACCTCAGGGGGCACGAGACCCAGTACTTC
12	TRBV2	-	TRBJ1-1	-	CASRVPTTEAFF	TGTGCCAGCAGGGTGCCAACCACTGAAGCTTTCTTT
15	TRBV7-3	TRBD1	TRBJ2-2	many	CASSRGQGRTGELFF	TGTGCCAGCAGCCGGGGACAGGGGCGGACCGGGGAGCTGTTTTTT
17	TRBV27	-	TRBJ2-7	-	CASSFSRPTVNLYEQYF	TGTGCCAGCAGTTTCTCCCGACCCACGGTAAACCTCTACGAGCAGTACTTC
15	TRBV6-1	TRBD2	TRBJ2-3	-	CASSFASGRADTQYF	TGTGCCAGCAGTTTCGCTAGCGGAAGGGCAGATACGCAGTATTTT
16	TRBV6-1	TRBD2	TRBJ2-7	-	CASSSPGLAGIYEQYF	TGTGCCAGCAGTTCGCCGGGGCTAGCGGGGATCTACGAGCAGTACTTC
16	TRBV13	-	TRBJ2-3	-	CASSASGATSTDTQYF	TGTGCCAGCAGCGCATCCGGGGCAACTAGCACAGATACGCAGTATTTT
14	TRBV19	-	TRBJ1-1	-	CASNSPERGTEAFF	TGTGCCAGTAACTCTCCGGAGCGGGGCACTGAAGCTTTCTTT
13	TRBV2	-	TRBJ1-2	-	CASIPWVDDGYTF	TGTGCCAGCATCCCCTGGGTAGATGATGGCTACACCTTC
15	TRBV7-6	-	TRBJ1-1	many	CASSLEDGAWTEAFF	TGTGCCAGCAGCTTAGAAGATGGGGCATGGACTGAAGCTTTCTTT
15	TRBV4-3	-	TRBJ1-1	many	CASSQDQGLYTEAFF	TGCGCCAGCAGCCAAGATCAGGGGTTATACACTGAAGCTTTCTTT